Presented here are 28 T cell receptor beta chains from one specimen sequenced in a study of blood T cells in healthy people across ages. Using a J-beta primer mix together with a sample-barcoded 5' primer, a second PCR was run for roughly 7 to 12 cycles. TCRdb recomputed calls from the 5' RACE reads with MiXCR, one row per CDR3 protein. In the table there are approximately 800,000 distinct CDR3 sequences, approximately 24% of which are singletons. These data were likewise used in another study, on T cells of mothers and their children.

The sample taken for sequencing was blood. These receptor sequences come from a boy between 10 and 17 years old in good health.

V and J are TRBV10-3 and TRBJ2-7, with D perhaps being TRBD1 or TRBD2 (6 bases each). V gave up 8 bases and J gave up 3 bases, with 14 bases separating them. CDR1 and CDR2 from the germline V gene are ENHRY and SYGVKD. This CDR3 spans 13 amino acids. The CDR3 sequence is CAIGGGQLYEQYF. The CDR3 DNA reads as TGTGCCATCGGGGGAGGACAGCTCTACGAGCAGTACTTC.

This clonotype was found a few times. The CDR3 DNA is TGCAGTGCTAGTCCCGGAGGGGCTGAAGCTTTCTTT. Translated: CSASPGGAEAFF. The chain carries TRBV20-1 and TRBJ1-1; the D gene is possibly TRBD1 (5 bases). V gave up 3 bases and J gave up 6 bases, with 11 bases separating them. This CDR3 region has 12 residues. Germline-derived CDR1 and CDR2 are DFQATT and SNEGSKA (reference sequence).

The chain employs TRBV6-5 and TRBJ1-1; D possibly corresponds to TRBD1 (5 bases). This CDR3 is built from 14 residues. Between the trimmed V and J ends, which lost 6 bases and 6 bases, there was a span of 17 bases. Per the germline V gene, CDR1 is MNHEY and CDR2 is SVGAGI. The CDR3 nucleotides read TGTGCCAGCAGCCAACCGGGGACTAGCGCTGAAGCTTTCTTT. Translation: CASSQPGTSAEAFF.

This clonotype came up a few times. The gene calls are TRBV5-1 and TRBJ2-1, with D hard to call. V dropped 2 bases and J dropped 1 base, with 13 bases sitting between them. The CDR3 consists of 16 residues. Germline CDR1 and CDR2: SGHRS and YFSETQ. As DNA, the CDR3 is TGCGCCAGCAGCTTCACGACTCCGCCTTCCTACAATGAGCAGTTCTTC. Protein sequence: CASSFTTPPSYNEQFF. Using reference TRBV5-1 and TRBJ2-1 for the parts outside the CDR3, the full variable domain is KAGVTQTPRYLIKTRGQQVTLSCSPISGHRSVSWYQQTPGQGLQFLFEYFSETQRNKGNFPGRFSGRQFSNSRSEMNVSTLELGDSALYLCASSFTTPPSYNEQFFGPGTRLTVL.

The table lists this clonotype with a few counts. The V call is TRBV6-1, the J call TRBJ2-4, with 10 bases identical to TRBD1. The CDR3 length is 15 residues. CDR1 MNHNS and CDR2 SASEGT come from the germline V gene. Trimming at V came to 8 bases and at J to 8 bases, leaving 12 bases not matched to a gene. The CDR3 loop is CASRVTGTGAHIQYF. As DNA, the CDR3 is TGTGCCAGCCGAGTAACCGGGACAGGGGCGCACATTCAGTACTTC.

This clonotype was observed a handful of times. A read error may produce the germline difference seen at one junction end. The chain uses TRBV20-1 and TRBJ2-5, with D unresolved. The CDR3 covers 13 residues. Germline V lookup: CDR1 DFQATT, CDR2 SNEGSKA (reference sequence). The CDR3 sequence: CSARGAVNNEQLF. DNA for the CDR3: TGCAGTGCTAGAGGGGCGGTTAACAATGAGCAGCTCTTC.

This clonotype was detected a few times. The chain combines TRBV28 with TRBJ2-1; D call uncertain. V was shortened by 7 bases and J by 0 bases, with 7 bases between the two germline ends. Germline V gene data show CDR1 as MDHEN and CDR2 as SYDVKM. CDR3 size: 13 residues. This CDR3 is CASITSSYNEQFF. The CDR3 nucleotides are TGTGCCAGCATCACCTCCTCCTACAATGAGCAGTTCTTC.

V and J are TRBV3-1 and TRBJ2-1; D might be TRBD2 (6 bases). The CDR3 spans 15 residues. V shed 5 bases and J shed 5 bases, with 16 bases lying between them. CDR1 is LGHDT and CDR2 is YNNKEL in the germline V gene (reference sequence). The CDR3 nucleotides are TGTGCCAGCAGCTTCCCAGCGGGCGGGAACAATGAGCAGTTCTTC. Translation: CASSFPAGGNNEQFF.

This clonotype was picked up a small number of times. The chain employs TRBV5-1 and TRBJ2-2; 11 bases fit TRBD1. This CDR3 is 16 amino acids long. Germline V gene sequence: CDR1 SGHRS, CDR2 YFSETQ. Trimming took 2 bases from V and 7 from J; bases not matched to a gene: 7. This CDR3 is CASSLRTGGYDGELFF. Here the CDR3 DNA reads TGCGCCAGCAGCTTACGGACAGGGGGCTATGACGGGGAGCTGTTTTTT.

In its sample, this clonotype was seen a few times. The genes are TRBV6-2 or TRBV6-3 and TRBJ1-1, with D uncertain. V gave up 4 bases and J gave up 1 base, with 7 bases separating them. Per germline, CDR1 MNHEY and CDR2 SVGEGT. The CDR3 is 13 residues long. CDR3 in amino acids: CASSWNWNTEAFF. As DNA, the CDR3 is TGTGCCAGCAGTTGGAATTGGAACACTGAAGCTTTCTTT.

The chain combines TRBV12-3 or TRBV12-4 with TRBJ1-3; TRBD1 might be the D (5 bases). V was cut by 3 bases and J by 0 bases, with 9 bases left in between. There are 15 residues in the CDR3. The CDR3 protein is CASSLGTVSGNTIYF. CDR3 in DNA: TGTGCCAGCAGTTTGGGGACCGTCTCTGGAAACACCATATATTTT.

The chain couples TRBV11-2 to TRBJ2-2, with D possibly being TRBD1 (6 bases). Trimming took 4 bases from V and 5 from J, leaving 20 bases between them. The CDR3 length is 17 residues. Germline values: CDR1 SGHAT, CDR2 FQNNGV. The CDR3 is CASSSFLRAQGTGELFF. In DNA form, the CDR3 reads TGTGCCAGCAGCTCATTCCTTCGAGCCCAGGGGACCGGGGAGCTGTTTTTT.

The chain joins TRBV12-3 or TRBV12-4 to TRBJ2-3, with 9 bases fitting TRBD2. The CDR3 loop spans 16 amino acids. V dropped 1 base and J dropped 0; count of bases not matched to a gene: 2. The CDR3 region has the DNA TGTGCCAGCAGTTTAGGCGGGGGGGCAAGCACAGATACGCAGTATTTT. Its translation: CASSLGGGASTDTQYF.

This clonotype has just a few counts. The rearrangement links TRBV9 to TRBJ2-5, with no clear D. The CDR3 contains 13 residues. Trimming took off 0 bases at V and 11 bases at J, with 14 bases between the two ends. Germline CDR1 is SGDLS and CDR2 is YYNGEE. CDR3 bases: TGTGCCAGCAGCGTAGAAGGTTACGGAGAGCAGTACTTC. Encoded protein: CASSVEGYGEQYF.

This clonotype was picked up a small number of times. V is TRBV29-1 and J is TRBJ1-2; no firm D call. The V end lost 3 bases, the J end lost 0 bases, and 8 bases lay between the germline ends. Per germline, CDR1 SQVTM and CDR2 ANQGSEA. The CDR3 length is 13 residues. Here the CDR3 DNA reads TGCAGCGTTGAGGGCTGGGCTAACTATGGCTACACCTTC. Its translation: CSVEGWANYGYTF.

This clonotype was detected only a few times. J is TRBJ1-2 and V is TRBV12-5, with 7 bases matching TRBD1. With V trimmed by 0 bases and J by 2 bases, 18 bases remained unmatched. CDR3 length: 20 residues. The germline CDR1 and CDR2 sequences are LGHNT and FRNRAP. In DNA, the CDR3 is TGTGCTAGTGGTTTGGTTAGGGGGCTGAAAGTCCCACGGGGCAACTATGGCTACACCTTC. Protein product: CASGLVRGLKVPRGNYGYTF.

The rearrangement uses TRBV7-3 and TRBJ1-2, with a weak D call TRBD1 (5 bases). Per the germline V gene, CDR1 is SGHTA and CDR2 is FQGTGA. The V end lost 5 bases, the J end lost 6 bases, and 13 bases lay between the germline ends. This CDR3 is 13 amino acids long. The CDR3 DNA is TGTGCCAGCAGCGCCTCCCGGGGGGATGGCTACACCTTC. It encodes CASSASRGDGYTF. Using reference TRBV7-3 and TRBJ1-2 for the parts outside the CDR3, the full variable domain is GAGVSQTPSNKVTEKGKYVELRCDPISGHTALYWYRQSLGQGPEFLIYFQGTGAADDSGLPNDRFFAVRPEGSVSTLKIQRTERGDSAVYLCASSASRGDGYTFGSGTRLTVV.

In this sample, this clonotype turned up many times. The chain has TRBV5-1 and TRBJ2-4; D could derive from TRBD1 or TRBD2 (5 bases each). Germline CDR1 SGHRS, CDR2 YFSETQ. V lost 4 bases and J 6 bases, leaving 14 bases between the germline ends. The CDR3 covers 14 residues. In nucleotides, the CDR3 is TGCGCCAGCAGCGAGGGACCCCGGGCAAACATTCAGTACTTC. Translating it yields CASSEGPRANIQYF.

The rearrangement links TRBV5-1 to TRBJ1-4; D gene unclear. CDR1 is SGHRS and CDR2 is YFSETQ in the germline V gene. V was cut by 0 bases and J by 8 bases, with 8 bases left in between. This CDR3 comprises 13 residues. The CDR3 sequence is CASSLAPGEKLFF. CDR3 nucleotides: TGCGCCAGCAGCTTGGCTCCGGGGGAAAAACTGTTTTTT.

V and J are TRBV20-1 and TRBJ1-2, with D perhaps matching TRBD1 (6 bases). The germline CDR1 and CDR2 sequences are DFQATT and SNEGSKA (reference sequence). Trimming cost V 2 bases and J 5 bases, with 15 bases left between them. This CDR3 spans 14 amino acids. CDR3 sequence: CSARPSDSLYGYTF. The CDR3, as DNA: TGCAGTGCTAGACCTTCGGACAGTTTATATGGCTACACCTTC.

This clonotype came up a few times. The chain recombines TRBV29-1 with TRBJ2-5; TRBD2 matches at 8 bases. Matching the DNA end better, TRBJ2-1 makes the J call doubtful. The V gene's germline CDR1 is SQVTM and CDR2 ANQGSEA. This CDR3 comprises 14 residues. The CDR3 DNA reads as TGCAGCGTGGAACCGGGACTAGGTTTCGGTGAGCAGTTCTTC. Translating it yields CSVEPGLGFGEQFF.

This clonotype was seen ten or more times. In DNA form, the CDR3 reads TGTGCCAGCAGCTTAGGGCAGGCTTCGTCCTACGAGCAGTACTTC. Residues: CASSLGQASSYEQYF. The V and J genes are TRBV7-2 and TRBJ2-7; no clear D gene. The CDR3 spans 15 residues. CDR1 is SGHTA, CDR2 FQGNSA, per germline. Between the trimmed V and J ends, which lost 1 base and 1 base, there was a span of 11 bases.

In this sample, this clonotype turned up a few times. The chain carries TRBV21-1 and TRBJ2-7; the table names TRBD1, a call not compared with the DNA. TRBV21-1 is a documented pseudogene. The CDR3 runs 16 residues. This chain's CDR3 is CASSEGSGLKTYEQYF. The CDR3 DNA is TGTGCCAGCAGCGAGGGGTCAGGACTCAAAACCTACGAGCAGTACTTC.

This chain joins TRBV5-1 and TRBJ1-1, with D perhaps matching TRBD1 (5 bases). CDR1 is SGHRS, CDR2 YFSETQ, per germline. The V end lost 2 bases, the J end lost 0 bases, and 17 bases lay between the germline ends. The CDR3 has 17 amino acids. The CDR3: CASSLLFRDSVNTEAFF. Written as DNA, the CDR3 is TGCGCCAGCAGCTTATTATTCAGGGATTCGGTGAACACTGAAGCTTTCTTT. The full variable domain, its missing parts supplied by reference TRBV5-1 and TRBJ1-1, is KAGVTQTPRYLIKTRGQQVTLSCSPISGHRSVSWYQQTPGQGLQFLFEYFSETQRNKGNFPGRFSGRQFSNSRSEMNVSTLELGDSALYLCASSLLFRDSVNTEAFFGQGTRLTVV.

This chain links TRBV6-1 with TRBJ1-1, with 9 bases aligning to TRBD1. With 9 bases clipped from V and 5 bases from J, the junction kept 10 bases outside the gene matches. This CDR3 has 14 amino acids. Germline V gene sequence: CDR1 MNHNS, CDR2 SASEGT. DNA of the CDR3: TGTGCCAGTCAACCGGGACAGGGATGGACTGAAGCTTTCTTT. This codes for CASQPGQGWTEAFF.

The chain employs TRBV20-1 and TRBJ2-1; D is tentatively TRBD1 or TRBD2 (6 bases each). The assigned J gene may be wrong: the sequence end matches TRBJ2-7 better. The germline V gene has CDR1 DFQATT and CDR2 SNEGSKA (reference sequence). This CDR3 spans 14 amino acids. CDR3 sequence: CSARDGGSTYEQYF. The CDR3 DNA is TGCAGTGCTAGAGACGGGGGCAGTACATACGAGCAGTACTTC.

This clonotype was recorded a few times. The gene calls are TRBV30 and TRBJ2-7, with D possibly TRBD1 on 6 matching bases. V lost 1 base and J 0 bases, leaving 7 bases between the germline ends. Germline loops: CDR1 GTSNPN, CDR2 SVGIG (reference sequence). The CDR3 covers 13 residues. CDR3 in amino acids: CAWSGGHSYEQYF. The CDR3 nucleotides read TGTGCCTGGAGTGGGGGACACTCCTACGAGCAGTACTTC.

Only a few counts were recorded for this clonotype. The rearrangement uses TRBV27 and TRBJ2-4; D gene ambiguous. The V end was cut by 8 bases, the J end by 0 bases, with 11 bases between. From germline, CDR1 is MNHEY and CDR2 SMNVEV (reference sequence). The length of the CDR3 is 14 residues. The CDR3 region is CASPGSLAKNIQYF. The DNA of the CDR3 is TGTGCCAGCCCCGGTAGTCTAGCCAAAAACATTCAGTACTTC.